This entry lists 26 T cell receptor beta chains sequenced from one sample in a study of control samples from healthy donors and cancer patients. Sequencing used immunoSEQ multiplex PCR; TCRdb keeps in-frame clones, though not all of them. The sample consists of under 55,000 clones, 91% of them appearing once. Material for sequencing was PBMCs. These receptors all stem from a woman in her thirties or forties with head and neck cancer.

This clone has a single count. The rearrangement joins TRBV10-3 to TRBJ2-1, with D maybe TRBD2 (6 bases). CDR1 is ENHRY, CDR2 SYGVKD, per germline. This CDR3 region has 15 residues. With 3 bases removed from V and 4 bases from J, the gap between germline ends came to 13 bases. The CDR3 reads CAISDPTRRYNEQFF. DNA of the CDR3: TGTGCCATCAGTGACCCGACTAGAAGGTACAATGAGCAGTTCTTC.

V usage is TRBV27 and J usage is TRBJ1-2; 8 bases fit TRBD1. Germline CDR1 is MNHEY and CDR2 is SMNVEV (reference sequence). V was pared by 7 bases and J by 8 bases, with 12 bases of the junction left unmatched. The CDR3 totals 14 residues. CDR3 sequence reads: CASIDPGTGGGYTF. The CDR3 DNA follows: TGTGCCAGCATTGATCCCGGGACAGGAGGAGGCTACACCTTC.

V is TRBV19 and J is TRBJ1-5, with D possibly being TRBD1 (5 bases). The CDR3 runs 12 residues. The germline V gene has CDR1 LNHDA and CDR2 SQIVND (reference sequence). V gave up 7 bases and J gave up 4 bases, with 8 bases separating them. The CDR3: CASTGLNQPQHF. DNA for the CDR3: TGTGCCAGTACAGGGTTAAATCAGCCCCAGCATTTT.

The V call is TRBV18, the J call TRBJ2-5, with 10 nucleotides matching TRBD1. Germline trimming cut 3 bases from V and 6 bases from J; bases unmatched to any gene: 13. CDR1 and CDR2 (germline): KGHSH, LQKENI. The CDR3 covers 17 residues. CDR3 DNA: TGTGCCAGCTCACCGGGACAGGGGAGGGATCAATTAAAGACCCAGTACTTC. As protein: CASSPGQGRDQLKTQYF.

V gene TRBV5-4 combines with J gene TRBJ2-1, with D hard to call. Trimming shortened V by 2 bases and J by 8 bases, and 11 bases separated the two germline ends. Germline CDR1 SGHNT, CDR2 YYREEE (reference sequence). The CDR3 sequence is 13 residues long. The CDR3 loop reads CASSFMGLHEQFF. The CDR3 DNA reads TGTGCCAGCAGCTTTATGGGCCTCCATGAGCAGTTCTTC.

This rearrangement joins TRBV18 to TRBJ2-7; a possible D gene is TRBD1 (7 bases). This CDR3 region has 14 residues. CDR1 is KGHSH and CDR2 is LQKENI in the germline V gene. The V end was cut by 3 bases, the J end by 7 bases, with 16 bases between. CDR3 residues: CASSPAGGNGEQYF. The CDR3 DNA reads as TGTGCCAGCTCACCCGCAGGGGGGAATGGGGAGCAGTACTTC.

The chain is built from TRBV7-8 and TRBJ1-2, with D possibly being TRBD1 (5 bases). Between the trimmed V and J ends, which lost 1 base and 6 bases, there was a span of 18 bases. In germline, CDR1 is SGHVS, CDR2 FQNEAQ. The CDR3 loop spans 16 amino acids. The CDR3 nucleotides read TGTGCCAGCAGCTTAGTTCGTGGGCAGGGAACTAATGGCTACACCTTC. It translates to CASSLVRGQGTNGYTF.

V usage is TRBV30 and J usage is TRBJ1-2; no clear D gene. This CDR3 region has 13 residues. CDR1 is GTSNPN, CDR2 SVGIG, per germline (reference sequence). V was clipped by 1 base and J by 0 bases, with 6 bases between them. The CDR3 here is CAWSAQANYGYTF. CDR3 sequence (DNA): TGTGCCTGGAGTGCCCAAGCTAACTATGGCTACACCTTC.

This clone was detected once. The chain uses TRBV19 and TRBJ2-1; maybe TRBD2 (6 bases). The CDR3 covers 17 residues. The V gene's germline CDR1 is LNHDA and CDR2 SQIVND (reference sequence). Trimming took 3 bases from V and 8 from J, leaving 23 bases between them. In DNA form, the CDR3 reads TGTGCCAGTAGTATTTTTGGCGCGGGCCGGAGGGGAGATGAGCAGTTCTTC. Translated, it gives CASSIFGAGRRGDEQFF.

J is TRBJ1-1 and V is TRBV18; no definite D call. V lost 3 bases and J lost 0, with 5 bases in between. Germline values: CDR1 KGHSH, CDR2 LQKENI. This CDR3 has 13 amino acids. CDR3 in DNA: TGTGCCAGCTCACCCTCAATGAACACTGAAGCTTTCTTT. It codes for CASSPSMNTEAFF.

This clone appeared a single time. The chain is built from TRBV24-1 and TRBJ1-3; weak D call: TRBD1 (5 bases). This CDR3 spans 16 amino acids. V lost 4 bases and J lost 6, with 18 bases in between. CDR1 and CDR2 from the germline V gene are KGHDR and SFDVKD. The CDR3 loop reads CATSEICRDPLNTIYF. CDR3 in DNA: TGTGCCACCAGTGAGATATGCCGGGACCCTCTAAACACCATATATTTT.

This sequence joins TRBV30 and TRBJ1-4, with D perhaps TRBD1 (6 bases). From germline, CDR1 is GTSNPN and CDR2 SVGIG (reference sequence). V gave up 7 bases and J gave up 12 bases, with 24 bases separating them. The CDR3 is made up of 14 amino acids. The CDR3 coding sequence is TGTGCCTCGAACCTCCGGGACATTCAGTCCCAACTGTTTTTT. Its protein product is CASNLRDIQSQLFF.

This chain connects TRBV2 to TRBJ2-1; D is possibly TRBD2 (5 bases). CDR3 length: 13 residues. Per germline, CDR1 SNHLY and CDR2 FYNNEI. V dropped 3 bases and J dropped 7 bases, with 10 bases sitting between them. The CDR3 DNA sequence: TGTGCCAGCAGTGATGAGAGGGAAAATGAGCAGTTCTTC. Its protein product is CASSDERENEQFF.

This clone was found once. The gene calls are TRBV2 and TRBJ1-6; perhaps TRBD1 as D (5 bases). Germline CDR1 and CDR2: SNHLY and FYNNEI. Trimming removed 4 bases at V and 10 bases at J, with 14 bases between. CDR3 length: 14 residues. CDR3 sequence (DNA): TGTGCCAGCAGTGGGGTTAATAAGGGGTCACCCCTCCACTTT. This encodes CASSGVNKGSPLHF.

This sequence joins TRBV5-5 and TRBJ2-7; TRBD2 agrees at 7 bases. This CDR3 contains 15 residues. Germline CDR1 reads SGHKS; CDR2 reads YYEKEE (reference sequence). The V and J ends lost 0 bases and 6 bases, in that order; junction bases with no gene match: 9. CDR3 region: CASSLARAGRGEQYF. CDR3 DNA sequence: TGTGCCAGCAGCTTGGCGAGAGCGGGAAGGGGCGAGCAGTACTTC. The full variable domain, rest sourced from reference TRBV5-5 and TRBJ2-7, is DAGVTQSPTHLIKTRGQQVTLRCSPISGHKSVSWYQQVLGQGPQFIFQYYEKEERGRGNFPDRFSARQFPNYSSELNVNALLLGDSALYLCASSLARAGRGEQYFGPGTRLTVT.

The chain links TRBV5-3 to TRBJ2-5; no clear D gene. TRBV5-3 is marked as an open reading frame, function uncertain. CDR3 length: 15 residues. Trimming shortened V by 1 base and J by 6 bases, and 16 bases separated the two germline ends. CDR3 nucleotides: TGTGCCAGAAGCTTGATGATCCTTCCCAGTAAGACCCAGTACTTC. Amino acids: CARSLMILPSKTQYF.

This clone was detected only once. This chain connects TRBV19 to TRBJ1-2; D perhaps matches TRBD1 (5 bases). Trimming shortened V by 4 bases and J by 4 bases, and 16 bases separated the two germline ends. Germline CDR1 is LNHDA and CDR2 is SQIVND (reference sequence). The CDR3 contains 15 residues. In DNA, the CDR3 is TGTGCCAGTAGTACCCCGCCAGGGTGGACCTATGGCTACACCTTC. It yields the protein CASSTPPGWTYGYTF.

This chain's CDR3 is CASSPQGWGYTF. The CDR3 DNA reads as TGTGCCAGCAGCCCACAGGGGTGGGGCTACACCTTC. The rearrangement joins TRBV6-5 to TRBJ1-2, with 7 bases fitting TRBD1. The germline gives CDR1 MNHEY, CDR2 SVGAGI. The CDR3 sequence is 12 residues long. Trimming took 6 bases from V and 8 from J; bases not matched to a gene: 6.

V is TRBV27 and J is TRBJ1-3; D possibly corresponds to TRBD1 (5 bases). Per germline, CDR1 MNHEY and CDR2 SMNVEV (reference sequence). V was trimmed by 2 bases and J by 6 bases, leaving 14 bases between them. CDR3 length equals 15 residues. The CDR3 nucleotides read TGTGCCAGCAGTTTAATCGGGGCCGAGGCAAACACCATATATTTT. It codes for CASSLIGAEANTIYF.

The rearrangement joins TRBV27 to TRBJ2-3, with 10 positions matching TRBD2. There are 18 residues in the CDR3. Germline V CDR1 and CDR2: MNHEY, SMNVEV (reference sequence). Trimming took 5 bases from V and 0 from J; bases not matched to a gene: 11. The CDR3 nucleotides read TGTGCCAGCAGTCCAGGGGCGACTAGCGGGTTTAGCACAGATACGCAGTATTTT. This sequence encodes CASSPGATSGFSTDTQYF.

The V call is TRBV30, the J call TRBJ2-7; 9 bases map to TRBD2. V lost 0 bases and J lost 2; bases outside the gene matches: 2. The CDR3 covers 14 residues. Germline V lookup: CDR1 GTSNPN, CDR2 SVGIG (reference sequence). CDR3 in DNA: TGTGCCTGGAGTGTAGCGGGGGGTCCCTACGAGCAGTACTTC. This translates into CAWSVAGGPYEQYF.

The rearrangement uses TRBV5-1 and TRBJ2-7; D perhaps matches TRBD1 (6 bases). Germline V gives CDR1 SGHRS, CDR2 YFSETQ. With 0 bases removed from V and 9 bases from J, the gap between germline ends came to 13 bases. The CDR3 contains 13 residues. Here the CDR3 DNA reads TGCGCCAGCAGCTTGGGACAGGAGTCTCCGCAGTACTTC. Translating it yields CASSLGQESPQYF.

This chain links TRBV2 with TRBJ1-5; the D gene is possibly TRBD1 (5 bases). The CDR3 runs to 15 residues. Germline loops: CDR1 SNHLY, CDR2 FYNNEI. The V end was cut by 4 bases, the J end by 0 bases, with 10 bases between. The CDR3 DNA follows: TGTGCCAGCAGTGGTGACAGTCGTAGCAATCAGCCCCAGCATTTT. Its protein product is CASSGDSRSNQPQHF. Full variable domain (remainder filled in from reference TRBV2 and TRBJ1-5): EPEVTQTPSHQVTQMGQEVILRCVPISNHLYFYWYRQILGQKVEFLVSFYNNEISEKSEIFDDQFSVERPDGSNFTLKIRSTKLEDSAMYFCASSGDSRSNQPQHFGDGTRLSIL.

V gene TRBV30 combines with J gene TRBJ2-7, with 8 bases lining up with TRBD2. Losses at the gene ends were 1 base for V and 1 base for J; bases not matched to a gene: 9. The germline gives CDR1 GTSNPN, CDR2 SVGIG (reference sequence). CDR3 size: 16 residues. The DNA of the CDR3 is TGTGCCTGGAGTGGCCCCGTGACTAGCGAGTCCTACGAGCAGTACTTC. The encoded protein is CAWSGPVTSESYEQYF.

The chain carries TRBV6-9 and TRBJ2-4; D may correspond to TRBD1 or TRBD2 (5 bases each). The CDR3 covers 16 residues. Germline-derived CDR1 and CDR2 are MNHGY and SVAAGI. Trimming removed 2 bases from V and 1 base from J, with 12 bases in between. CDR3 protein: CASSYGSRDAKNIQYF. Here the CDR3 DNA reads TGTGCCAGCAGTTATGGGTCTAGGGACGCCAAAAACATTCAGTACTTC.

The rearrangement uses TRBV6-5 and TRBJ1-5; D gene uncertain. The germline CDR1 and CDR2 sequences are MNHEY and SVGAGI. This CDR3 has 12 amino acids. V was clipped by 8 bases and J by 3 bases, with 8 bases between them. The CDR3: CASGKFNQPQHF. CDR3 DNA: TGTGCCAGCGGCAAGTTCAATCAGCCCCAGCATTTT.